This T cell receptor beta chain was identified in a study of T cell responses to AZD1222 COVID-19 vaccine. Profiled with immunoSEQ multiplex PCR; TCRdb holds only in-frame clones, not every one. The table has about 120,000 clones, approximately 85% seen once; the top ten hold 5.5% to 8%. CDR1 and CDR2 from the germline V gene are KGHDR and SFDVKD. The J segment lost 5 bases and the V segment lost 4 bases, leaving 5 bases of the junction unmatched. This CDR3 is built from 15 residues. This receptor was taken from an adult in good health. The material sequenced was peripheral blood, taken on day 0 of AZD1222 vaccination. V is TRBV24-1 and J is TRBJ2-5, with 11 bases that match TRBD1. DNA for the CDR3: TGTGCCACCAGTGACGGACAGGGGGCGCGGGAGACCCAGTACTTC. This gives the protein CATSDGQGARETQYF.